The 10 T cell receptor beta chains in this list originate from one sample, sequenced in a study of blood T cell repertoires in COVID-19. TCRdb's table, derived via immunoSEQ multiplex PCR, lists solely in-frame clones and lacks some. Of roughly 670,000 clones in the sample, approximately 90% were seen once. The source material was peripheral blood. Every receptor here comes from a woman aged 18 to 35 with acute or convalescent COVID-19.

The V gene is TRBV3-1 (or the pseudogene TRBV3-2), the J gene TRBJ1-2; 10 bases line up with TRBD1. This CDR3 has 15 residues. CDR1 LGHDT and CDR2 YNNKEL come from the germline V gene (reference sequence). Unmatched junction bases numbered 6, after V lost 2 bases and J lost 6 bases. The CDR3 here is CASSQRQGALDGYTF. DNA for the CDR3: TGTGCCAGCAGCCAACGACAGGGGGCTCTGGATGGCTACACCTTC.

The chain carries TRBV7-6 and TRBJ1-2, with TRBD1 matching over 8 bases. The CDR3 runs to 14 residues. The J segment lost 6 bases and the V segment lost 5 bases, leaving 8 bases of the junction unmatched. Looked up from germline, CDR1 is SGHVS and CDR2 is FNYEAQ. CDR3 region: CASSGIQGGDGYTF. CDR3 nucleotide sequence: TGTGCCAGCAGCGGAATACAGGGGGGGGATGGCTACACCTTC. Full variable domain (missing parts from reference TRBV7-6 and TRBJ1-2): GAGVSQSPRYKVTKRGQDVALRCDPISGHVSLYWYRQALGQGPEFLTYFNYEAQQDKSGLPNDRFSAERPEGSISTLTIQRTEQRDSAMYRCASSGIQGGDGYTFGSGTRLTVV.

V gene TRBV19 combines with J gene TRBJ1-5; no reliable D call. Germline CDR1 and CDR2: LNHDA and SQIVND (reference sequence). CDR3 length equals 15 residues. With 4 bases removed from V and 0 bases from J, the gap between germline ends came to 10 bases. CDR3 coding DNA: TGTGCCAGTAGTAAAGTAGGGAGTAGCAATCAGCCCCAGCATTTT. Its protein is CASSKVGSSNQPQHF.

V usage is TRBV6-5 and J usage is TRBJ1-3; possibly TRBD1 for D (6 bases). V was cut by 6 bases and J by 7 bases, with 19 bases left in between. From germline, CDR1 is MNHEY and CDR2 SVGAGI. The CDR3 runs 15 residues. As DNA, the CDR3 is TGTGCCAGCAGAAACACAGGGTCCACGGGGAACACCATATATTTT. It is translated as CASRNTGSTGNTIYF.

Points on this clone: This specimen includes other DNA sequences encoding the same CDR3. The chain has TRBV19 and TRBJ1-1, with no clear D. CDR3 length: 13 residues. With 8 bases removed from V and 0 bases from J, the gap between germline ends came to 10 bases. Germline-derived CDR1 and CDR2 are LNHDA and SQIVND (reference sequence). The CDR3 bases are TGTGCCAGTTCGGGGAGCCTGAACACTGAAGCTTTCTTT. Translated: CASSGSLNTEAFF.

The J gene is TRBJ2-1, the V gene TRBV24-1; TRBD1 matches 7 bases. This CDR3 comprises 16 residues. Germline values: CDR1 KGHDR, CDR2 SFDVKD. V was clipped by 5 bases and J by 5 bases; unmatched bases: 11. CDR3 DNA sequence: TGTGCCACCAGTGGGAGATCGGGACAGCAAAACAATGAGCAGTTCTTC. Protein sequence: CATSGRSGQQNNEQFF.

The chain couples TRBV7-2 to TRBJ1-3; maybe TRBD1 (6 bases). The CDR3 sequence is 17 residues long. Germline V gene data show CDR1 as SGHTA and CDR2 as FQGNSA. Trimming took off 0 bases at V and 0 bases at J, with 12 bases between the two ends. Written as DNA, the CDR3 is TGTGCCAGCAGCTTAGCCCCGACAGGTCTCTCTGGAAACACCATATATTTT. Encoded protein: CASSLAPTGLSGNTIYF.

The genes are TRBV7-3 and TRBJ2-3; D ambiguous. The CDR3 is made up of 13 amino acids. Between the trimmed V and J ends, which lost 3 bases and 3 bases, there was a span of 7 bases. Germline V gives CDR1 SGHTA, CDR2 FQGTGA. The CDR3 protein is CASSFFSTDTQYF. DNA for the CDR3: TGTGCCAGCAGCTTTTTTTCGACAGATACGCAGTATTTT. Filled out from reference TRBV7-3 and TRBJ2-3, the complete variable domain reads GAGVSQTPSNKVTEKGKYVELRCDPISGHTALYWYRQSLGQGPEFLIYFQGTGAADDSGLPNDRFFAVRPEGSVSTLKIQRTERGDSAVYLCASSFFSTDTQYFGPGTRLTVL.

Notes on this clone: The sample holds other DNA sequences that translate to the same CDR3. Here the CDR3 DNA reads TGTGCCAGCAGCCTTAGACAGGGAGGTAATGAGCAGTTCTTC. Its translation: CASSLRQGGNEQFF. The chain links TRBV5-4 to TRBJ2-1; maybe TRBD1 (7 bases). The CDR3 totals 14 residues. V was pared by 4 bases and J by 7 bases, with 15 bases between. Per germline, CDR1 SGHNT and CDR2 YYREEE (reference sequence).

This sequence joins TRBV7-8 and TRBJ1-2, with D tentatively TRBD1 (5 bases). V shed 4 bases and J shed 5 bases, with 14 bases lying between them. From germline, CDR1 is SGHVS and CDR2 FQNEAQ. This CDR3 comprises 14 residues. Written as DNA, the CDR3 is TGTGCCAGCAGCTCAGGAGGGGATTTTTATGGCTACACCTTC. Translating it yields CASSSGGDFYGYTF.